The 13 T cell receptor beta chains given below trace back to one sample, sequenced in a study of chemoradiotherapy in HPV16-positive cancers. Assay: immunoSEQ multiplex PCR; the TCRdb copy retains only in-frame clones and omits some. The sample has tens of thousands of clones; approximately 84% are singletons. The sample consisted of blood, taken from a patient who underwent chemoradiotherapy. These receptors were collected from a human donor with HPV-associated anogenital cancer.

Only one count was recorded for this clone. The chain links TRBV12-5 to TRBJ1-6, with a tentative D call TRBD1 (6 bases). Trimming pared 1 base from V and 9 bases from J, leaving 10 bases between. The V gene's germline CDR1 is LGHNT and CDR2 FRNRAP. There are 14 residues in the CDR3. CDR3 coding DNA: TGTGCTAGTGGTTTGGGGACAGTAGGTTCACCCCTCCACTTT. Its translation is CASGLGTVGSPLHF.

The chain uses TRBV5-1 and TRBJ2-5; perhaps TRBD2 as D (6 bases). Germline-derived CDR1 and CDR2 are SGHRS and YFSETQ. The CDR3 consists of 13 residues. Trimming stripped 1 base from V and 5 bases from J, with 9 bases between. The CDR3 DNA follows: TGCGCCAGCAGCTTGTGGGGGGAGGAGACCCAGTACTTC. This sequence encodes CASSLWGEETQYF.

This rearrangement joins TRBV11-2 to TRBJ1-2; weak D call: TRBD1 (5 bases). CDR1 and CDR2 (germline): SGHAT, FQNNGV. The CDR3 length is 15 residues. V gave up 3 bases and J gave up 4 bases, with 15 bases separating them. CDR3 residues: CASSLGQGSGYGYTF. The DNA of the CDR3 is TGTGCCAGCAGCTTGGGGCAGGGTTCTGGCTATGGCTACACCTTC.

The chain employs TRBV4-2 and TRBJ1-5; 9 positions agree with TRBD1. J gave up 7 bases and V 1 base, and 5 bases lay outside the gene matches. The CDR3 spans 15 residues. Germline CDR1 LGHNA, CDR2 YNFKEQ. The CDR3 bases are TGTGCCAGCAGCCAAGGGAGGACAGGGGCGCAGCCCCAGCATTTT. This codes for CASSQGRTGAQPQHF.

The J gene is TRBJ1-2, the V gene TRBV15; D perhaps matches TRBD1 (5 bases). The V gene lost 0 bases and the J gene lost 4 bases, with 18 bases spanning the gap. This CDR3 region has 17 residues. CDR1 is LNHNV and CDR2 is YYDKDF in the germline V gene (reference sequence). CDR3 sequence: CATSRDPRDLVGYGYTF. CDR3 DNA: TGTGCCACCAGCAGAGATCCACGGGACTTGGTAGGCTATGGCTACACCTTC.

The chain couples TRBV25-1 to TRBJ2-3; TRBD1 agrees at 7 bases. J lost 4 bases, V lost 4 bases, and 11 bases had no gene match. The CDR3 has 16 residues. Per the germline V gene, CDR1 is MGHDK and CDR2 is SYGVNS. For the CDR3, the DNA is TGTGCCAGCAGTGCCCGGGGACAGAGCGAGGCAGATACGCAGTATTTT. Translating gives CASSARGQSEADTQYF.

The CDR3 region is CASSYRSQETQYF. In DNA, the CDR3 is TGTGCCAGCAGCTATAGATCCCAAGAGACCCAGTACTTC. This chain connects TRBV27 to TRBJ2-5; D remains unclear. CDR1 MNHEY and CDR2 SMNVEV come from the germline V gene (reference sequence). The CDR3 contains 13 residues. V lost 6 bases, J lost 1 base, and 9 bases lay in between.

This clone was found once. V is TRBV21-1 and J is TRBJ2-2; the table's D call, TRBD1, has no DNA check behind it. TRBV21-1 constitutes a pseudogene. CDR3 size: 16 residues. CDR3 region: CASSKVGRGWSGELFF. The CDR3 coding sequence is TGTGCCAGCAGCAAAGTCGGCAGGGGATGGTCCGGGGAGCTGTTTTTT.

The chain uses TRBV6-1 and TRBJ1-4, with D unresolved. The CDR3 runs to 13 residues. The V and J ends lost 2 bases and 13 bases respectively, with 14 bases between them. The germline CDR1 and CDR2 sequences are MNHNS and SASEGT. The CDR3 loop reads CASSERVGDGLFF. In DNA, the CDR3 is TGTGCCAGCAGTGAACGGGTGGGAGACGGACTGTTTTTT.

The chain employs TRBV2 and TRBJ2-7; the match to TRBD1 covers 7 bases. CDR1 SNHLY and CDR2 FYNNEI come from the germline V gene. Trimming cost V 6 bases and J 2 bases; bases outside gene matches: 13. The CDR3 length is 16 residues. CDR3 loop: CASREINSGQTYEQYF. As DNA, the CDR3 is TGTGCCAGCAGAGAGATAAACTCGGGACAGACCTACGAGCAGTACTTC.

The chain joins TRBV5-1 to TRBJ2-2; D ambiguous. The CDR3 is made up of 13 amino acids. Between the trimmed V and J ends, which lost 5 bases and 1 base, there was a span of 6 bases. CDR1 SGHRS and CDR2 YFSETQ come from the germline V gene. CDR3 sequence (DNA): TGCGCCAGCAGTAGCCTGAACACCGGGGAGCTGTTTTTT. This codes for CASSSLNTGELFF.

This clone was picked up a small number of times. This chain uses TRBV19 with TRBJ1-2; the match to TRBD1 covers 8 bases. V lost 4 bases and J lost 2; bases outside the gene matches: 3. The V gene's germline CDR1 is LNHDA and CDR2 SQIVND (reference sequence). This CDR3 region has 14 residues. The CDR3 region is CASSNPGGNYGYTF. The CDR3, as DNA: TGTGCCAGTAGTAATCCAGGGGGCAACTATGGCTACACCTTC.

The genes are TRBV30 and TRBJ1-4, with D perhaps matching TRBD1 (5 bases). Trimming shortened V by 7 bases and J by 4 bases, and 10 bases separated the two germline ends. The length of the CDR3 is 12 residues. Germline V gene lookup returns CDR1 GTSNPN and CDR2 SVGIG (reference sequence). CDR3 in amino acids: CASTDSNEKLFF. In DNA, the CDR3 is TGTGCCTCGACAGACAGTAATGAAAAACTGTTTTTT.